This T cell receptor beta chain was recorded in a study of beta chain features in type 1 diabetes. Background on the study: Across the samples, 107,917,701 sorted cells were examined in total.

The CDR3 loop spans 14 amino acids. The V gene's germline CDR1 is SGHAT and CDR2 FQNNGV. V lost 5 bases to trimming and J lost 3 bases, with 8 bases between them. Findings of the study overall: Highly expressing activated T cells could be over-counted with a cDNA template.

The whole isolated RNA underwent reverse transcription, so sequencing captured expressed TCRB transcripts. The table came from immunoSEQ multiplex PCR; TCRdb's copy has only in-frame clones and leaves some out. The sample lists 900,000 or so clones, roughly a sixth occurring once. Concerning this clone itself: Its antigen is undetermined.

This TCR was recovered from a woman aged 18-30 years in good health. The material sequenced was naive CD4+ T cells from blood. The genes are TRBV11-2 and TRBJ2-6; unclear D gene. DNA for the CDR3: TGTGCCAGCAGCATGGTTGATGGGGCCAACGTCCTGACTTTC. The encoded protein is CASSMVDGANVLTF.